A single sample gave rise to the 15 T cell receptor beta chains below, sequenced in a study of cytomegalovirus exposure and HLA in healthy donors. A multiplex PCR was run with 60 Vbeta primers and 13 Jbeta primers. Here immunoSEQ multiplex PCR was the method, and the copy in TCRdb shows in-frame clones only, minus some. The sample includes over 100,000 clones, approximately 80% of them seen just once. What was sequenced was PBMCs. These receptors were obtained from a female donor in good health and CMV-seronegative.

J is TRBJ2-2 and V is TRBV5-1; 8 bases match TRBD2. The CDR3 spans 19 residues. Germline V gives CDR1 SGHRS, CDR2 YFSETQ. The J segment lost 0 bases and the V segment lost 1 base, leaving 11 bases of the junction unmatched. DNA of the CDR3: TGCGCCAGCAGCTTGACTAGCGGACTATGGGACTCGAACACCGGGGAGCTGTTTTTT. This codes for CASSLTSGLWDSNTGELFF.

The CDR3 loop reads CASSSDRGQRGYTF. The CDR3 coding sequence is TGTGCCAGCAGCTCGGACAGGGGGCAGCGTGGCTACACCTTC. The rearrangement links TRBV9 to TRBJ1-2; 11 nucleotides align to TRBD1. The CDR3 sequence is 14 residues long. The V segment lost 4 bases and the J segment 7 bases; nucleotides outside the gene matches: 6. Germline V gene lookup returns CDR1 SGDLS and CDR2 YYNGEE.

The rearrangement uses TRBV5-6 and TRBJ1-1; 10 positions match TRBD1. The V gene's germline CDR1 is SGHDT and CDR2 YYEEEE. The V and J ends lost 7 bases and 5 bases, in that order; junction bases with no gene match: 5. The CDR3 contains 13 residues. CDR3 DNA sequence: TGTGCCAGCGGGGGACAGGGGTGGACTGAAGCTTTCTTT. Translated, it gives CASGGQGWTEAFF.

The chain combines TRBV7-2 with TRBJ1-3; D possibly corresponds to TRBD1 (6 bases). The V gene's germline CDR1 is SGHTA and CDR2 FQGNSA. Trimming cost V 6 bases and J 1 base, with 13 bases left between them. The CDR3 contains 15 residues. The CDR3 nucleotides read TGTGCCAGCAGTCAGGACAGTTCTTCTGGAAACACCATATATTTT. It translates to CASSQDSSSGNTIYF.

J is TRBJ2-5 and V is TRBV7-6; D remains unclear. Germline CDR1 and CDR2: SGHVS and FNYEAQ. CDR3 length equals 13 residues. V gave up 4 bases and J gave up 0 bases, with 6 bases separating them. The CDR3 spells CASSSSYQETQYF. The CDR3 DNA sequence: TGTGCCAGCAGCTCCTCGTACCAAGAGACCCAGTACTTC.

The CDR3 loop is CASSLRQGAPNRGYTF. DNA of the CDR3: TGCGCCAGCAGCTTGAGACAGGGAGCCCCTAACAGAGGCTACACCTTC. The chain joins TRBV5-1 to TRBJ1-2; 7 positions match TRBD1. The ends lost 1 base at V and 8 bases at J; junction bases unmatched: 14. This CDR3 has 16 amino acids. Looked up from germline, CDR1 is SGHRS and CDR2 is YFSETQ.

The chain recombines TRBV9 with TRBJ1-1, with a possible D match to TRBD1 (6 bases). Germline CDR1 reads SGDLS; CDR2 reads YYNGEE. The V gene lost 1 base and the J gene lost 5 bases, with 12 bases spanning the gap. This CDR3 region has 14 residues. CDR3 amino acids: CASSVSSGDTEAFF. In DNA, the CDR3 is TGTGCCAGCAGCGTATCCTCAGGGGATACTGAAGCTTTCTTT.

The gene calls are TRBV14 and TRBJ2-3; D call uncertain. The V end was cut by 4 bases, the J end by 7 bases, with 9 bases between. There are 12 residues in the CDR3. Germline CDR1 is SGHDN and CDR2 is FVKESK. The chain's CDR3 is CASSPLSNTQYF. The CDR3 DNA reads TGTGCCAGCAGCCCTCTGAGCAATACGCAGTATTTT.

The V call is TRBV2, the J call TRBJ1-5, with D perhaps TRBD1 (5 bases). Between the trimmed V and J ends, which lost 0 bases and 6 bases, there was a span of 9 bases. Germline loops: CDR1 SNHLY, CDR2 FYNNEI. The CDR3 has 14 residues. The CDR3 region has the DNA TGTGCCAGCAGTGAAGCCAGGGCAGGTCAGCCCCAGCATTTT. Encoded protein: CASSEARAGQPQHF. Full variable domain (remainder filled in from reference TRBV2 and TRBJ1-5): EPEVTQTPSHQVTQMGQEVILRCVPISNHLYFYWYRQILGQKVEFLVSFYNNEISEKSEIFDDQFSVERPDGSNFTLKIRSTKLEDSAMYFCASSEARAGQPQHFGDGTRLSIL.

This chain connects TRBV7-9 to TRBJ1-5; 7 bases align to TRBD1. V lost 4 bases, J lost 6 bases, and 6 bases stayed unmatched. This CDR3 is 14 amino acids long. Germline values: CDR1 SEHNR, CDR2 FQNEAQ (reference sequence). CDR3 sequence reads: CASSSEGAGQPQHF. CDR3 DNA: TGTGCCAGCAGCTCCGAGGGGGCGGGTCAGCCCCAGCATTTT.

CDR3 sequence reads: CASSARQGHPITDTQYF. DNA for the CDR3: TGTGCCAGCAGCGCCCGACAGGGACACCCAATCACAGATACGCAGTATTTT. The chain links TRBV7-2 to TRBJ2-3, with TRBD1 matching 7 bases. Germline V gene lookup returns CDR1 SGHTA and CDR2 FQGNSA. The CDR3 covers 17 residues. The V and J ends lost 5 bases and 2 bases, in that order; junction bases with no gene match: 13.

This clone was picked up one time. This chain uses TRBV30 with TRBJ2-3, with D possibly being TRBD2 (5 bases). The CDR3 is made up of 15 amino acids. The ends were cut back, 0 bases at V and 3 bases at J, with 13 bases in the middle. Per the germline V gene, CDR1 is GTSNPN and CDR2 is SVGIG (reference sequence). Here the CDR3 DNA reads TGTGCCTGGAGTGTGGGGTTAAGAGGGACAGATACGCAGTATTTT. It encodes CAWSVGLRGTDTQYF.

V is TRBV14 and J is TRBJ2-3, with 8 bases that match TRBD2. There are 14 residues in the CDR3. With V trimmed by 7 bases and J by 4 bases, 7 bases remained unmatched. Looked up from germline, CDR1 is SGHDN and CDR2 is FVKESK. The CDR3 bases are TGTGCCAGCAAGAGGCGGGGGGCCCCAGATACGCAGTATTTT. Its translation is CASKRRGAPDTQYF.

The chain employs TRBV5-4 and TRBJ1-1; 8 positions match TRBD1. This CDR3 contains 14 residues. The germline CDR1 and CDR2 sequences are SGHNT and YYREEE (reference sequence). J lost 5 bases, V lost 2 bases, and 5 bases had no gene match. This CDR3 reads CASSFDRGGTEAFF. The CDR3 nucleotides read TGTGCCAGCAGCTTCGACAGGGGCGGAACTGAAGCTTTCTTT.

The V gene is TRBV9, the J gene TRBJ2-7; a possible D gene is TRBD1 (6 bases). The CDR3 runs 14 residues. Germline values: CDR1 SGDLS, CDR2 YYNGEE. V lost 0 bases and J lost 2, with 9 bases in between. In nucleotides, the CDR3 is TGTGCCAGCAGCGTAGGGGCAGGGGCCTACGAGCAGTACTTC. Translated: CASSVGAGAYEQYF.